This TCR beta chain derives from a study of Ad26.COV2.S vaccination and SARS-CoV-2 variants. Study overall: Donor joined the COV1001 Ad26.COV2.S trial arm.

Sequencing used immunoSEQ multiplex PCR; TCRdb keeps in-frame clones, though not all of them. The table lists around 320,000 clones, around 85% of them singletons. For this clone: This specimen includes other DNA sequences encoding the same CDR3.

Treatment specified: 15 to 20 received Ad26.COV2.S at low or high dose, single or two shots; about 5 received placebo; per-sample allocation not given. Samples came from day 63 after the first vaccine or placebo injection. The sequence came from a person aged 18-65 years who received the Ad26.COV2.S COVID-19 vaccine or a placebo. The source material was peripheral blood, sampled in a trial of Ad26.COV2.S vaccine versus placebo.

The CDR3 spells CASSLPGLAADTQYF. CDR3 bases: TGTGCCAGCAGCCTACCCGGACTAGCAGCAGATACGCAGTATTTT. The V and J genes are TRBV5-4 and TRBJ2-3; 8 bases line up with TRBD2. The CDR3 is made up of 15 amino acids. Germline CDR1 is SGHNT and CDR2 is YYREEE (reference sequence). V was pared by 4 bases and J by 4 bases, with 8 bases of the junction left unmatched.